The next 2 T cell receptor beta chains were all read from a single sample in a study of shared clonotypes between healthy human individuals. TCRdb keeps only in-frame clones here, not all; method: immunoSEQ multiplex PCR. The sample shows more than 2,000,000 clones, just over 90% of them seen only once. The sequenced sample was naive CD4+ T cells from PBMCs. The subset is: CD45RA+ positively selected. Receptors were obtained from a man aged 18 to 30 in good health. Some clones in this sample may be carry-over from other donors' samples.

The rearrangement links TRBV28 to TRBJ1-2; a weak D match, TRBD1 (6 bases). Trimming stripped 1 base from V and 5 bases from J, with 11 bases between. CDR1 is MDHEN, CDR2 SYDVKM, per germline. CDR3 size: 14 residues. As DNA, the CDR3 is TGTGCCAGCAGTTTATCGGGGGCTGAGTATGGCTACACCTTC. Translated, it gives CASSLSGAEYGYTF.

The CDR3 spells CASSDGTSGRNEQFF. DNA for the CDR3: TGTGCCAGCAGCGATGGGACTAGCGGGAGAAATGAGCAGTTCTTC. The genes are TRBV13 and TRBJ2-1; 14 positions agree with TRBD2. Germline values: CDR1 PRHDT, CDR2 FYEKMQ (reference sequence). The trim removed 5 bases at V and 7 bases at J, leaving 4 bases unmatched. CDR3 length: 15 residues.